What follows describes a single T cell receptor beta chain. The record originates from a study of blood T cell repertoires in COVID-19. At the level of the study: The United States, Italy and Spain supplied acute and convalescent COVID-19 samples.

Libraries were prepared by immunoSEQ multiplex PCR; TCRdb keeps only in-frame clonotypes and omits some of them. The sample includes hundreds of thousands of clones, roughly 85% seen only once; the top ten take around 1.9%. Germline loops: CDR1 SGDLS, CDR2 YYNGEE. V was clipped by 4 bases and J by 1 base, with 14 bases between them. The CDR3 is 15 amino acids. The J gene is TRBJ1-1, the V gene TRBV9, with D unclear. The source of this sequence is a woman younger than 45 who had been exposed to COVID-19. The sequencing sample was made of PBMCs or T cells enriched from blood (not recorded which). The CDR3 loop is CASSPRRQANTEAFF. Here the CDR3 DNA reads TGTGCCAGCAGCCCCCGTAGGCAGGCGAACACTGAAGCTTTCTTT.